The clone carrying this T cell receptor beta chain was detected ten times or more. Its antigen remains unknown. These data come from a study of read filtering for tumor transcriptome and immune sequencing. The overall study: After DNase treatment, RNA was made into whole-transcriptome libraries.

V gave up 5 bases and J gave up 2 bases; unmatched junction bases: 7. The V gene's germline CDR1 is MNHEY and CDR2 SMNVEV (reference sequence). The CDR3 covers 15 residues. Study-wide results and limits: Approximately 82% of IR-seq clonotypes had one read, totaling approximately 3.5% of reads; RNA-seq: approximately 73% and 42%.

This library used around 400 ng RNA and molecular barcoded adaptors spanning alpha/delta and beta/gamma chains. MiXCR was run by TCRdb on the reads, yielding one entry per CDR3 protein. The sample has 20,000 to 25,000 distinct CDR3 sequences; roughly 19% are singletons. This sequence joins TRBV27 and TRBJ2-7; 9 nucleotides agree with TRBD1. Sequences were obtained from a population of CD138-negative cells sorted from bone marrow. This clonotype originated in a donor at least 40 years old with multiple myeloma. CDR3 sequence reads: CASSDTGTGTYEQYF. The CDR3 bases are TGTGCCAGCAGTGACACCGGGACAGGGACCTACGAGCAGTACTTC.